This passage covers 30 T cell receptor beta chains from one sample sequenced in a study of CD8 T cells in ankylosing spondylitis. TCRdb reprocessed the 5' RACE reads with MiXCR, giving one entry per CDR3 protein. The sample yields 200,000 to 300,000 distinct CDR3 sequences, approximately 10% seen once. Sequencing was carried out using blood, either unsorted or a sorted T cell fraction (not recorded which). The receptors originated from a male donor with ankylosing spondylitis or in good health (not recorded which).

V gene TRBV29-1 combines with J gene TRBJ2-3; 9 bases are shared with TRBD2. The CDR3 contains 16 residues. From germline, CDR1 is SQVTM and CDR2 ANQGSEA. The junction had 13 bases not matched to a gene; V was cut back by 8 bases and J by 1 base. CDR3 loop: CSSTGLAGSGTDTQYF. DNA of the CDR3: TGCAGCTCCACGGGCCTAGCGGGGAGCGGCACAGATACGCAGTATTTT.

In this sample, this clonotype turned up a few times. A much bigger clone sits one base away, suggesting this may be a read error. This chain joins TRBV9 and TRBJ2-7; D tentatively fits TRBD1 or TRBD2 (5 bases each). This CDR3 contains 15 residues. V was clipped by 0 bases and J by 5 bases, with 15 bases between them. Germline assignment: CDR1 SGDLS and CDR2 YYNGEE. CDR3 DNA sequence: TGTGCCAGCAGCGTAGGTCCAGTGGGACCCGACGAGCAGTACTTC. This codes for CASSVGPVGPDEQYF.

In its sample, this clonotype was seen many times. The rearrangement links TRBV12-3 or TRBV12-4 to TRBJ1-2; 8 positions match TRBD1. Unmatched junction bases numbered 7, after V lost 3 bases and J lost 7 bases. The CDR3 consists of 14 residues. CDR3 nucleotides: TGTGCCAGCAGTTTCTCCCAGGGGGCGACTGGCTACACCTTC. It is translated as CASSFSQGATGYTF.

Ten or more counts support this clonotype. This chain joins TRBV11-2 and TRBJ2-7; TRBD2 matches 12 bases. From germline, CDR1 is SGHAT and CDR2 FQNNGV. There are 16 residues in the CDR3. V lost 3 bases to trimming and J lost 0 bases; unmatched junction nucleotides: 3. CDR3 DNA: TGTGCCAGCAGCTTCCGACTAGCGGGGGACTCCTACGAGCAGTACTTC. It yields the protein CASSFRLAGDSYEQYF. Combining the CDR3 with reference TRBV11-2 and TRBJ2-7 gives the whole variable domain EAGVAQSPRYKIIEKRQSVAFWCNPISGHATLYWYQQILGQGPKLLIQFQNNGVVDDSQLPKDRFSAERLKGVDSTLKIQPAKLEDSAVYLCASSFRLAGDSYEQYFGPGTRLTVT.

This chain uses TRBV7-6 with TRBJ2-3; maybe TRBD2 (5 bases). CDR1 is SGHVS and CDR2 is FNYEAQ in the germline V gene. The length of the CDR3 is 14 residues. V was clipped by 5 bases and J by 6 bases, with 15 bases between them. Here the CDR3 DNA reads TGTGCCAGCAGCCTCCGTTTATGGAGGGATACGCAGTATTTT. The encoded protein is CASSLRLWRDTQYF.

The rearrangement uses TRBV6-1 and TRBJ1-5; TRBD1 agrees at 8 bases. V lost 5 bases and J lost 4; bases outside the gene matches: 10. The CDR3 length is 16 residues. Germline V CDR1 and CDR2: MNHNS, SASEGT. CDR3 loop: CASSPPGQGTNQPQHF. In nucleotides, the CDR3 is TGTGCCAGCAGTCCCCCTGGACAGGGCACTAATCAGCCCCAGCATTTT.

This clonotype was seen ten or more times. V is TRBV20-1 and J is TRBJ1-4; D perhaps matches TRBD1 (5 bases). V lost 5 bases and J lost 8, with 21 bases in between. The germline V gene encodes CDR1 DFQATT and CDR2 SNEGSKA (reference sequence). The CDR3 runs to 15 residues. CDR3 sequence (DNA): TGCAGTGCTCGGTTCGGGGCAGGCAGGAAGGAAAAACTGTTTTTT. It yields the protein CSARFGAGRKEKLFF.

This clonotype was recorded at least ten times. This chain joins TRBV5-1 and TRBJ2-2; D may be TRBD2 (6 bases). Per the germline V gene, CDR1 is SGHRS and CDR2 is YFSETQ. Trimming stripped 3 bases from V and 2 bases from J, with 20 bases between. CDR3 length: 18 amino acids. CDR3 loop: CASSSGLRLTPNTGELFF. CDR3 sequence (DNA): TGCGCCAGCAGCTCGGGACTGCGACTCACTCCAAACACCGGGGAGCTGTTTTTT.

Remarks on this clonotype: A much larger clone differs from this one at a single base, so this may be a read error. CDR3 in amino acids: CTSDGQGQGNTIYF. As DNA, the CDR3 is TGTACCAGTGACGGACAGGGTCAAGGAAACACCATATATTTT. The chain employs TRBV2 and TRBJ1-3; 8 bases fit TRBD1. The CDR3 length is 14 residues. CDR1 is SNHLY, CDR2 FYNNEI, per germline.

This clonotype was seen ten or more times. The chain recombines TRBV7-2 with TRBJ2-3; 7 nucleotides agree with TRBD2. The CDR3 sequence is 14 residues long. Per the germline V gene, CDR1 is SGHTA and CDR2 is FQGNSA. Losses at the gene ends were 5 bases for V and 4 bases for J; bases not matched to a gene: 6. CDR3 region: CASSQQRGADTQYF. In DNA, the CDR3 is TGTGCCAGCAGCCAACAACGGGGGGCAGATACGCAGTATTTT.

This clonotype was found many times. The CDR3 sequence: CASTGPSYEQYF. The CDR3 DNA reads TGTGCCAGCACAGGCCCTTCCTACGAGCAGTACTTC. The chain has TRBV28 and TRBJ2-7; D is uncertain. The CDR3 has 12 residues. The germline V gene has CDR1 MDHEN and CDR2 SYDVKM. V was trimmed by 7 bases and J by 1 base, leaving 8 bases between them.

This clonotype was observed many times. V is TRBV5-1 and J is TRBJ2-7, with D possibly matching TRBD2 (6 bases). The CDR3 is 14 residues long. Germline lookup yields CDR1 SGHRS and CDR2 YFSETQ. V dropped 4 bases and J dropped 3 bases, with 14 bases sitting between them. Written as DNA, the CDR3 is TGCGCCAGCAGCGGGGATAGCGGAAGCTACGAGCAGTACTTC. Its protein is CASSGDSGSYEQYF.

This clonotype was picked up many times. The chain has TRBV7-9 and TRBJ2-3, with D possibly TRBD2 on 5 matching bases. This CDR3 has 15 amino acids. Germline lookup yields CDR1 SEHNR and CDR2 FQNEAQ (reference sequence). The germline V and J ends were trimmed by 6 bases and 1 base, with 14 bases remaining between them. CDR3 protein: CASRNERAGTDTQYF. CDR3 coding DNA: TGTGCCAGCAGAAACGAGCGAGCGGGCACAGATACGCAGTATTTT.

A few counts support this clonotype. The rearrangement links TRBV11-1 to TRBJ2-7; 7 bases fit TRBD2. Germline CDR1 and CDR2: SGHAT and FQDESV (reference sequence). The V segment lost 3 bases and the J segment 3 bases; nucleotides outside the gene matches: 8. The CDR3 has 15 residues. CDR3 loop: CASSFWTSQSYEQYF. The CDR3 DNA reads TGTGCCAGCAGCTTTTGGACTAGTCAGAGCTACGAGCAGTACTTC.

There are many counts of this clonotype. The V and J genes are TRBV20-1 and TRBJ1-2; possibly TRBD1 for D (6 bases). The CDR3 spans 12 residues. From germline, CDR1 is DFQATT and CDR2 SNEGSKA (reference sequence). The CDR3 is CIPLGGTYGYTF. The DNA for the CDR3 is TGCATCCCCCTAGGGGGTACCTATGGCTACACCTTC.

This clonotype was detected many times. The rearrangement uses TRBV5-1 and TRBJ2-5; D gene unclear. Trimming cost V 5 bases and J 9 bases, with 11 bases left between them. CDR1 is SGHRS and CDR2 is YFSETQ in the germline V gene. The CDR3 has 11 residues. The CDR3 protein is CASSSSLAQYF. The DNA of the CDR3 is TGCGCCAGCAGTTCCAGCTTGGCCCAGTACTTC.

This clonotype was observed many times. This rearrangement joins TRBV6-2 or TRBV6-3 to TRBJ2-3, with D possibly being TRBD1 or TRBD2 (5 bases each). V shed 6 bases and J shed 5 bases, with 21 bases lying between them. The germline V gene has CDR1 MNHEY and CDR2 SVGEGT. The CDR3 spans 16 residues. The CDR3 loop reads CASSPIQTGPRDTQYF. CDR3 coding DNA: TGTGCCAGCAGCCCAATCCAGACGGGACCGAGAGATACGCAGTATTTT.

This clonotype has at least ten counts. The chain carries TRBV3-1 and TRBJ2-1, with a tentative D call TRBD2 (5 bases). Germline CDR1 reads LGHDT; CDR2 reads YNNKEL (reference sequence). Trimming removed 0 bases at V and 8 bases at J, with 17 bases between. The CDR3 sequence is 16 residues long. CDR3 nucleotide sequence: TGTGCCAGCAGCCAAGAAGAACAGCTCGTCGGGGATGAGCAGTTCTTC. It yields the protein CASSQEEQLVGDEQFF.

This clonotype was observed a handful of times. The junction does not match germline at one end; this may be a read error. The V gene is TRBV7-9, the J gene TRBJ2-7; 9 bases agree with TRBD1. The CDR3 has 13 residues. Germline values: CDR1 SEHNR, CDR2 FQNEAQ (reference sequence). The CDR3, as DNA: TGTGCCAGCAGCTTAGAAGATAGGGACAGGGAAATCTTC. It translates to CASSLEDRDREIF.

J is TRBJ2-3 and V is TRBV4-1; 8 positions agree with TRBD2. Germline V CDR1 and CDR2: MGHRA, YSYEKL. The trim removed 4 bases at V and 6 bases at J, leaving 9 bases unmatched. The CDR3 totals 15 residues. The CDR3 DNA follows: TGCGCCAGCAGCCTTAGCGGGATCCCCCGGGATACGCAGTATTTT. Protein: CASSLSGIPRDTQYF.

This clonotype was counted many times. The rearrangement uses TRBV7-9 and TRBJ2-1, with 8 bases lining up with TRBD1. Germline loops: CDR1 SEHNR, CDR2 FQNEAQ (reference sequence). The CDR3 spans 16 residues. V was clipped by 4 bases and J by 2 bases; unmatched bases: 7. The CDR3 loop reads CASSSNRGIAYNEQFF. CDR3 nucleotide sequence: TGTGCCAGCAGCTCCAACAGGGGGATCGCCTACAATGAGCAGTTCTTC.

This clonotype was counted ten times or more. The CDR3: CATSSDLAGVVETQYF. DNA for the CDR3: TGTGCCACCAGCAGTGATCTAGCGGGAGTCGTGGAGACCCAGTACTTC. The chain uses TRBV15 and TRBJ2-5, with 10 bases aligning to TRBD2. CDR3 size: 16 residues. The V segment lost 3 bases and the J segment 5 bases; nucleotides outside the gene matches: 9. Germline CDR1 LNHNV, CDR2 YYDKDF (reference sequence). Using reference TRBV15 and TRBJ2-5 for the parts outside the CDR3, the full variable domain is DAMVIQNPRYQVTQFGKPVTLSCSQTLNHNVMYWYQQKSSQAPKLLFHYYDKDFNNEADTPDNFQSRRPNTSFCFLDIRSPGLGDTAMYLCATSSDLAGVVETQYFGPGTRLLVL.

Ten or more counts support this clonotype. The chain recombines TRBV18 with TRBJ2-1, with TRBD2 identical over 13 bases. The CDR3 has 16 amino acids. In germline, CDR1 is KGHSH, CDR2 LQKENI. The ends lost 0 bases at V and 7 bases at J; junction bases unmatched: 3. This CDR3 reads CASSPPGLAGSNEQFF. The CDR3 DNA reads TGTGCCAGCTCACCACCGGGACTAGCGGGGAGTAATGAGCAGTTCTTC.

Notes on this clonotype: This may be a read error: a much more frequent sequence differs by one nucleotide. The chain combines TRBV12-3 or TRBV12-4 with TRBJ2-7, with D uncertain. The CDR3 has 15 residues. CDR3 residues: CVSSLARHLYYEQYF. Here the CDR3 DNA reads TGTGTCAGCAGTTTAGCAAGGCACCTTTACTACGAGCAGTACTTC.

This clonotype occurred many times. The rearrangement links TRBV2 to TRBJ2-2; D is undetermined. The germline V gene encodes CDR1 SNHLY and CDR2 FYNNEI. The V gene lost 1 base and the J gene lost 4 bases, with 10 bases spanning the gap. The CDR3 runs to 15 residues. The CDR3, as DNA: TGTGCCAGCAGTGAAGGAGGTGGGCCCACCGGGGAGCTGTTTTTT. The encoded protein is CASSEGGGPTGELFF.

To note about this clonotype: The germline gene is not matched at one end of the junction; a read error may be the cause. The rearrangement links TRBV20-1 to TRBJ2-1; 8 bases line up with TRBD2. CDR1 and CDR2 (germline): DFQATT, SNEGSKA (reference sequence). This CDR3 contains 17 residues. The CDR3 DNA reads TGCTGTGCTTCCCTAGGGGAACTAGCGGTTACCTACAATGAGCAGTTCTTC. Its protein product is CCASLGELAVTYNEQFF.

This clonotype was seen many times. The chain carries TRBV5-1 and TRBJ2-1; 7 bases align to TRBD1. Trimming removed 4 bases from V and 4 bases from J; junction bases left unmatched: 8. Germline lookup yields CDR1 SGHRS and CDR2 YFSETQ. The CDR3 is 15 residues long. As DNA, the CDR3 is TGCGCCAGCAGCCCGCAGGGGGATCTATACAATGAGCAGTTCTTC. Translated: CASSPQGDLYNEQFF.

This clonotype was picked up many times. This chain links TRBV21-1 with TRBJ2-7. TRBV21-1 is a documented pseudogene. The CDR3 runs to 11 residues. For the CDR3, the DNA is TGTGCCAGCAGCAAAGAATGCGAGCAGTACTTC. Encoded protein: CASSKECEQYF.

V gene TRBV2 combines with J gene TRBJ2-1; 9 nucleotides agree with TRBD2. The J segment lost 0 bases and the V segment lost 10 bases, leaving 13 bases of the junction unmatched. The CDR3 covers 17 residues. Germline V gene sequence: CDR1 SNHLY, CDR2 FYNNEI. DNA of the CDR3: TGTGCCACCCAGGGAGAGACTAGCGGATTCTCCTACAATGAGCAGTTCTTC. Its translation: CATQGETSGFSYNEQFF.

This clonotype was picked up many times. This chain links TRBV5-1 with TRBJ1-1; TRBD1 is a possible D gene (5 bases). This CDR3 is built from 14 residues. The V end lost 0 bases, the J end lost 10 bases, and 16 bases lay between the germline ends. Germline CDR1 and CDR2: SGHRS and YFSETQ. CDR3 nucleotides: TGCGCCAGCAGCTTGGGGTTAATAACAGGAGGAGCTTTCTTT. Amino acid sequence: CASSLGLITGGAFF.